These T cell receptor beta chains were read from a single sample in a study of blood T cell repertoires in COVID-19. Libraries were prepared by immunoSEQ multiplex PCR; TCRdb keeps only in-frame clonotypes and omits some of them. The sample carries 170,000 or so clones, more than 70% recorded once. Specimen: PBMCs or T cells enriched from blood (not recorded which). Receptors originate from a man aged 35-49 years who had recovered from COVID-19. The CDR3 runs from the conserved cysteine through the conserved F or W. D genes are given only for firm matches. Some rows mark clone size as missing; the rest say once, few, many or name a class of expanded clone.

d_call,j_call,clone_size,v_call,cdr3_nt,cdr3_aa
TRBD1,TRBJ1-4,NA,TRBV7-9,TGTGCCAGCAGCGGGACAGGGGGCACTGAAAAACTGTTTTTT,CASSGTGGTEKLFF
TRBD1,TRBJ1-1,NA,TRBV18,TGTGCCAGCTCACCGTCGGACAGGAAGAACACTGAAGCTTTCTTT,CASSPSDRKNTEAFF
NA,TRBJ2-7,NA,TRBV21-1,TGTGCCAGCAGCAAAGGAGGGCTCTCTACGAGCAGTCGGGGAAACTTC,CASSKGGLSTSSRGNF
TRBD1,TRBJ2-7,NA,TRBV29-1,TGCAGCGTTAGAAGACAGGGGGCGTACGAGCAGTACTTC,CSVRRQGAYEQYF
NA,TRBJ2-1,NA,TRBV7-9,TGTGCCAGCACCTTTAGCGGTTTATACAATGAGCAGTTCTTC,CASTFSGLYNEQFF
TRBD1,TRBJ1-4,NA,TRBV10-2,TGCGCCAGCAGTGAGACAGGGGGTGAAAAACTGTTTTTT,CASSETGGEKLFF
NA,TRBJ1-5,NA,TRBV9,TGTGCCAGCAGCGCCGCGGGAGGAAATCAGCCCCAGCATTTT,CASSAAGGNQPQHF
NA,TRBJ1-4,NA,TRBV29-1,TGCAGCGGACGGACGGGCGGGAGTGAAAAACTGTTTTTT,CSGRTGGSEKLFF
NA,TRBJ1-2,NA,TRBV6-6,TGTGCCAGCAATTATCTTAACTATGGCTACACCTTC,CASNYLNYGYTF
NA,TRBJ2-7,NA,TRBV9,TGTGCCAGCAGCGTAGATCCGTACGGGGCGGGGCCTTTATACGAGCAGTACTTC,CASSVDPYGAGPLYEQYF
NA,TRBJ2-1,NA,TRBV5-1,TGCGCCAGCAGCGCTTGGGCCGGGAACAACAATGAGCAGTTCTTC,CASSAWAGNNNEQFF
NA,TRBJ1-1,NA,TRBV3-1/TRBV3-2,TGTGCCAGCAGCCAAATGGAGGGTGGTGAAGCTTTCTTT,CASSQMEGGEAFF
NA,TRBJ1-4,NA,TRBV28,TGTGCCAGCAAGGAGGGGCTAGAACTGTTTTTT,CASKEGLELFF
NA,TRBJ2-3,NA,TRBV2,TGTGCCAGCAGTGAAGGGACAGGCACAGATACGCAGTATTTT,CASSEGTGTDTQYF
NA,TRBJ1-4,NA,TRBV27,TGTGCCAGCAGTTTGGCAGGTAGAACTAATGAAAAACTGTTTTTT,CASSLAGRTNEKLFF
TRBD1,TRBJ1-1,once,TRBV15,TGTGCCACCTGGGGACAGGGGGAAGGGAACACTGAAGCTTTCTTT,CATWGQGEGNTEAFF
NA,TRBJ1-2,NA,TRBV28,TGTGCCAGCAGTCCTTTACAGTTTTACTATGGCTACACCTTC,CASSPLQFYYGYTF
NA,TRBJ1-2,NA,TRBV29-1,TGCAGCGTTCTGGCAGGGGCTGGCTACACCTTC,CSVLAGAGYTF
NA,TRBJ1-2,NA,TRBV7-2,TGTGCCAGCAGCTTATTAGGCTACACCTTC,CASSLLGYTF
TRBD1,TRBJ1-6,NA,TRBV27,TGTGCCAGCAGTCCCGACAGGGTAGGGGATTCACCCCTCCACTTT,CASSPDRVGDSPLHF
NA,TRBJ1-3,once,TRBV7-8,TGTGCCAGCAGCCCGAACCGGGGGGGGGCGGCCGGAAACACCATATATTTT,CASSPNRGGAAGNTIYF
NA,TRBJ1-1,once,TRBV19,TGTGCCAGTAGTTTCACCCAGGCGGGGAACACTGAAGCTTTCTTT,CASSFTQAGNTEAFF
NA,TRBJ1-2,NA,TRBV7-9,TGTGCCAGCAGCTTAGATATTTATGGCTACACCTTC,CASSLDIYGYTF
NA,TRBJ2-7,NA,TRBV10-1,TGCGCCAGCAGTCCTTCGGACAGCTACGAGCAGTACTTC,CASSPSDSYEQYF
TRBD1,TRBJ1-2,NA,TRBV5-1,TGCGCCAGCAGCCCCACAGGGGGCGACGGCTATGGCTACACCTTC,CASSPTGGDGYGYTF
TRBD2,TRBJ2-5,NA,TRBV7-2,TGTGCCAGCAGCTTAAGCGGGGGGGCCGGGACCCAGTACTTC,CASSLSGGAGTQYF
NA,TRBJ1-1,NA,TRBV5-1,TGCGCCAGCAGCTTTGAAACAAGGAACACTGAAGCTTTCTTT,CASSFETRNTEAFF
TRBD1,TRBJ2-1,NA,TRBV3-1/TRBV3-2,TGTGCCAGCAGCCAAGGGGGGACAGGGACCTACAATGAGCAGTTCTTC,CASSQGGTGTYNEQFF
TRBD1,TRBJ2-2,once,TRBV28,TGTGCCAGCAGCGGGACAGGGGGCACCGGGGAGCTGTTTTTT,CASSGTGGTGELFF
NA,TRBJ1-1,NA,TRBV15,TGTGCCACCAGCACCAGGGTGGGCACTGAAGCTTTCTTT,CATSTRVGTEAFF